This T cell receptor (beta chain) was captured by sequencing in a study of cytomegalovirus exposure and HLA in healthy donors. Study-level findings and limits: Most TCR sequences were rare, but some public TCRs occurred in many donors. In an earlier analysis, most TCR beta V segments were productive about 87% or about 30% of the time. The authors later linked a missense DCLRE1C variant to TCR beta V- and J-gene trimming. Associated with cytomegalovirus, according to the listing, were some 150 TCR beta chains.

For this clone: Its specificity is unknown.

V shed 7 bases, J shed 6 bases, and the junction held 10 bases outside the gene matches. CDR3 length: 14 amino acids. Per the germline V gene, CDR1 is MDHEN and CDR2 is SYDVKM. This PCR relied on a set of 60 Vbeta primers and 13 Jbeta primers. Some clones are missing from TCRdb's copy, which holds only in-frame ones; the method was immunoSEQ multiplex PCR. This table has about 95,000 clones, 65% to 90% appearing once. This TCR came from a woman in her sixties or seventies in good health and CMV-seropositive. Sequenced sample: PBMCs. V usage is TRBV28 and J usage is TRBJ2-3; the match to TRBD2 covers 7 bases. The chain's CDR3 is CASTSLGLRDTQYF. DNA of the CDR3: TGTGCCAGCACCTCTCTGGGACTACGGGATACGCAGTATTTT.